The subject of this entry is one T cell receptor (beta chain). Its antigen is not known. cDNA prepared by RNA extraction and subsequent reverse transcription served as the template for sequencing. Some clones are missing from TCRdb's copy, which holds only in-frame ones; the method was immunoSEQ multiplex PCR. The repertoire holds approximately 130,000 clones, with 47% as singletons. It was from alopecia areata patients that lesional scalp punch biopsies and peripheral blood were collected. This specimen belongs to a study of CD8+ T cells in alopecia areata. Study findings and constraints: Sequenced scalp T cells also include alphabeta T cells resident in normal skin. In lesional scalp, particularly from alopecia totalis/universalis, clonality was higher than in normal scalp. Researchers reported that TCR sharing among patients proved less clear than in mice, possibly HLA-linked.

Trimming shortened V by 1 base and J by 0 bases, and 9 bases separated the two germline ends. The CDR3 contains 14 residues. Per the germline V gene, CDR1 is GTSNPN and CDR2 is SVGIG (reference sequence). The chain carries TRBV30 and TRBJ2-5; D ambiguous. The sample comprised NKG2D-low CD8+ T cells sorted from blood. This sequence originates from a human donor with alopecia areata. As DNA, the CDR3 is TGTGCCTGGAGTGAGAAGGCGGACCAAGAGACCCAGTACTTC. The encoded protein is CAWSEKADQETQYF. The complete variable domain, with remaining parts taken from reference TRBV30 and TRBJ2-5, reads SQTIHQWPATLVQPVGSPLSLECTVEGTSNPNLYWYRQAAGRGLQLLFYSVGIGQISSEVPQNLSASRPQDRQFILSSKKLLLSDSGFYLCAWSEKADQETQYFGPGTRLLVL.